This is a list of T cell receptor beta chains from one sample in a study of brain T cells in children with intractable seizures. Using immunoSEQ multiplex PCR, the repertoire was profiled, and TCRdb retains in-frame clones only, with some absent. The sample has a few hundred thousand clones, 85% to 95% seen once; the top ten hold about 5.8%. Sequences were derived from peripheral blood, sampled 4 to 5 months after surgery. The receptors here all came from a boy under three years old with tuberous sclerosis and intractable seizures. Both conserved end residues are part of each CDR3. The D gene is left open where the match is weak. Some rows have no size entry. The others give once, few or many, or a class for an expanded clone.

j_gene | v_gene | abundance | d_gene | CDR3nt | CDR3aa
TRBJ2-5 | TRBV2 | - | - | TGTGCCAGCAGTGGAGGGGTCGAGACCCAGTACTTC | CASSGGVETQYF
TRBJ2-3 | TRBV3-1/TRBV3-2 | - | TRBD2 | TGTGCCAGCAGCCCATTCCGGGGCTTTCTAGCGGGGGCGGGAGATACGCAGTATTTT | CASSPFRGFLAGAGDTQYF
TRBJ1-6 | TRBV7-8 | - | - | TGTGCCAGCAGCCCCCGGTACCAGGGGAACAATTCACCCCTCCACTTT | CASSPRYQGNNSPLHF
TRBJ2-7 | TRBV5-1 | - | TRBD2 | TGCGCCAGCAGCATCGAGCGGGAGATCTCCTACGAGCAGTACTTC | CASSIEREISYEQYF
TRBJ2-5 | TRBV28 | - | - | TGTGCCAGCAGTAAGACTGTCGAGGGAATGGAGACCCAGTACTTC | CASSKTVEGMETQYF
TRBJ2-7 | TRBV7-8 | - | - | TGTGCCAGCAGCCCGACCAGCTCCTACGAGCAGTACTTC | CASSPTSSYEQYF
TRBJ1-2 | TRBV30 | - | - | TGTGCCTGGGCGTTGGGAGCTAACTATGGCTACACCTTC | CAWALGANYGYTF
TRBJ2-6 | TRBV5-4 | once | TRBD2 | TGTGCCAGCCGGGGGGGCTCTGGGGCCAACGTCCTGACTTTC | CASRGGSGANVLTF
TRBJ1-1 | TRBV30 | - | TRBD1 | TGTGCCTCGACCCCAGGGACAGCTGAAGCTTTCTTT | CASTPGTAEAFF
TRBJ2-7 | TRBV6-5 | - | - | TGTGCCAGCAGCCGCCCCGGACAGACCTACGAGCAGTACTTC | CASSRPGQTYEQYF
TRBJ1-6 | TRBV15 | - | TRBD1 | TGTGCCACCAGCGCACCGGGACAGGATAATTCACCCCTCCACTTT | CATSAPGQDNSPLHF
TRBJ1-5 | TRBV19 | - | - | TGTGCCAGTAGTATAGTCGCGGGAAAGGCGCCCCAGCATTTT | CASSIVAGKAPQHF
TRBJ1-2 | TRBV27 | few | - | TGTGCCAGCGCGAGGTACCAGGGTTACTATGGCTACACCTTC | CASARYQGYYGYTF
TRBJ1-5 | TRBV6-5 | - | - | TGTGCCAGCAGTTACCAGGGAGGAGGCAATCAGCCCCAGCATTTT | CASSYQGGGNQPQHF
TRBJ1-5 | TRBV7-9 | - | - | TGTGCCAGCAGCTTAAACAGGGATCGCAATCAGCCCCAGCATTTT | CASSLNRDRNQPQHF
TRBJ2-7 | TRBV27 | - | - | TGTGCCAGCAGTCCATCCCGAGGCTACGAGCAGTACTTC | CASSPSRGYEQYF
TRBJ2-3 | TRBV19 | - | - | TGTGCCAGTAGATATGCAGGAATTACTAGCACAGATACGCAGTATTTT | CASRYAGITSTDTQYF
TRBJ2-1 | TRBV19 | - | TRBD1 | TGTGCCAGTAGTGCGACAGGGGGCTTTCTCAATGAGCAGTTCTTC | CASSATGGFLNEQFF
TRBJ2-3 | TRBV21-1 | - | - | TGTGCCAGCAGCAAAGCGCTTTCGCACGGGACAGGGGGCGCTTTAGGTTCCGATACGCAGTATTTT | CASSKALSHGTGGALGSDTQYF
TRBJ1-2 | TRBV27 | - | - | TGTGCCAGCAGTTCCAACGACGACAACTATGGCTACACCTTC | CASSSNDDNYGYTF
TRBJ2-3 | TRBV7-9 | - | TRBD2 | TGTGCCAGCAGCTTAGGCTCGCGGGGGGGCATCGCAGATACGCAGTATTTT | CASSLGSRGGIADTQYF
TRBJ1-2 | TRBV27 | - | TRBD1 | TGTGCCAGCAGTTTCCGAGACAGGGCGTATGGCTACACCTTC | CASSFRDRAYGYTF
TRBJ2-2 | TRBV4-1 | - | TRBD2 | TGCGCCAGCAGCCGAGACGGACTAGCGGCCGGGGAGCTGTTTTTT | CASSRDGLAAGELFF
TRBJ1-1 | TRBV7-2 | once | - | TGTGCCAGCAGCTTAACTTCGGACGGCACTGAAGCTTTCTTT | CASSLTSDGTEAFF
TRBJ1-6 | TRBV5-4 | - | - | TGTGCCAGCAGCTCCACCCAGGGAGAGTTTAATTCACCCCTCCACTTT | CASSSTQGEFNSPLHF
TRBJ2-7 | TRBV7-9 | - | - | TGTGCCAGCAGCTTAGTAGGGACCAGCTACGAGCAGTACTTC | CASSLVGTSYEQYF
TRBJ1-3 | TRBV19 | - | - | TGTGCCAGTAGTGTCACCGTTGGGGCCGCCGTCTCTGGAAACACCATATATTTT | CASSVTVGAAVSGNTIYF
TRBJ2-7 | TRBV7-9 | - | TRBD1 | TGTGCCAGCAGCTTAGACAGGGGCTACGAGCAGTACTTC | CASSLDRGYEQYF
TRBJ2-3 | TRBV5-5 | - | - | TGTGCCAGCAGCTTGGACCCAAAGCCAGATACGCAGTATTTT | CASSLDPKPDTQYF
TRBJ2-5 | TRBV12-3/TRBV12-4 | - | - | TGTGCCAGCAGTTTGGTCAGTGGGGAGACCCAGTACTTC | CASSLVSGETQYF
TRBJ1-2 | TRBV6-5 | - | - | TGTGCCAGCATACTTCCAGGCCTCTATGGCTACACCTTC | CASILPGLYGYTF
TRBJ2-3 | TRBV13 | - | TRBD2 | TGTGCCAGCAGCCGGGGGACTAGCGGGGGCACAGATACGCAGTATTTT | CASSRGTSGGTDTQYF
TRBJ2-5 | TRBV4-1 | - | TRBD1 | TGCGCCAGCAGCCAAAACAGGGGAAGCGCCCAGTACTTC | CASSQNRGSAQYF
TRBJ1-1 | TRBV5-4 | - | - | TGTGCCAGCAGTCCGACACTCATGAACACTGAAGCTTTCTTT | CASSPTLMNTEAFF
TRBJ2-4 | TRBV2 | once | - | TGTGCCAGCGGGTTGAGTCAAGCCAAAAACATTCAGTACTTC | CASGLSQAKNIQYF
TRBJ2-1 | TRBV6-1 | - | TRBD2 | TGTGCCAGCAGTGAACTCCTAGCGGACTCCTACAATGAGCAGTTCTTC | CASSELLADSYNEQFF
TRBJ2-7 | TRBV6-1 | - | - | TGTGCCAGCAGTGAATCGATCGGGACACTATCCTACGAGCAGTACTTC | CASSESIGTLSYEQYF
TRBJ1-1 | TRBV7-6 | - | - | TGTGCCAGCAGCTTATCGGTGAACGGAGTGACTGAAGCTTTCTTT | CASSLSVNGVTEAFF
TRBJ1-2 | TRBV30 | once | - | TGTGCCTGGAGTCGCGGGGAGGGCTACACCTTC | CAWSRGEGYTF
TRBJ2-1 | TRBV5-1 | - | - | TGCGCCAGCAGCTTGTCGCAGGGTTACTACAATGAGCAGTTCTTC | CASSLSQGYYNEQFF
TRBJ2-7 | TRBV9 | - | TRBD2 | TGTGCCAGCAGCCCGACTAGCGGACTATACTACGAGCAGTACTTC | CASSPTSGLYYEQYF
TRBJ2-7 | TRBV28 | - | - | TGTGCCAGCAGGGTTGGTTTGGAGCAGTACTTC | CASRVGLEQYF
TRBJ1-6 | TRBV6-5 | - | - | TGTGCCAGCAGTTACTCCCTCCTTAATTCACCCCTCCACTTT | CASSYSLLNSPLHF
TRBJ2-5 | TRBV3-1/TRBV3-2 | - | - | TGTGCCAGCAGAAACAAAGGCGGGTCCCAGTACTTC | CASRNKGGSQYF
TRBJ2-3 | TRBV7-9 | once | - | TGTGCCAGCAGCATCCCCGGTCAGAGATCAGATACGCAGTATTTT | CASSIPGQRSDTQYF
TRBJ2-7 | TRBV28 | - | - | TGTGCCAGCAGTCCGACTGTTTGGCCCTACGAGCAGTACTTC | CASSPTVWPYEQYF
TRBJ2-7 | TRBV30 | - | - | TGTGCCTGGAGCGGACATTCCTACGAGCAGTACTTC | CAWSGHSYEQYF
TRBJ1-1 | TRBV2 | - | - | TGTGCCAGCAGTGACCTTAGGGAGAACACTGAAGCTTTCTTT | CASSDLRENTEAFF
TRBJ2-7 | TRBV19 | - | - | TGTGCCAGTGGGGGGTCAACAGGGCCCTCCTACGAGCAGTACTTC | CASGGSTGPSYEQYF
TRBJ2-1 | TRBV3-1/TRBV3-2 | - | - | TGTGCCAGCAGCCTTCAGTTTTACAATGAGCAGTTCTTC | CASSLQFYNEQFF
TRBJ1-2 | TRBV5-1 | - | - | TGCGCCAGCAGCTTTACACAGGGTGCCTATGGCTACACCTTC | CASSFTQGAYGYTF
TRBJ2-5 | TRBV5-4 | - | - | TGTGCCAGCAGGACGGACGCTTCCCAAGAGACCCAGTACTTC | CASRTDASQETQYF
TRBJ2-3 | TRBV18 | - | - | TGTGCCAGCTCACCATTTACAGGGTCAGATACGCAGTATTTT | CASSPFTGSDTQYF